This paragraph covers one TCR beta chain sequence. This record belongs to a study of cytomegalovirus exposure and HLA in healthy donors. Produced via immunoSEQ multiplex PCR; TCRdb's table is partial and in-frame only. The table lists hundreds of thousands of clones, 75% to 90% of them singletons, with roughly 0.82% in the top ten. Trimming cost V 7 bases and J 0 bases, with 15 bases left between them. This CDR3 has 15 amino acids. Per germline, CDR1 MNHEY and CDR2 SMNVEV (reference sequence). Sequencing was performed on PBMCs. The chain carries TRBV27 and TRBJ1-1, with D maybe TRBD1 (6 bases). The sequence was collected from a young woman in good health and CMV-seronegative. In DNA form, the CDR3 reads TGTGCCAGCAACTCCCTGGACAGCATGAACACTGAAGCTTTCTTT. It translates to CASNSLDSMNTEAFF.